One sample yielded the 14 T cell receptor beta chains listed below, sequenced in a study of T-cell reconstitution after alpha-beta-depleted transplantation in children. Molecular barcoding with unique molecular identifiers was used for the TCRbeta library. One entry per CDR3 protein results from TCRdb running MiXCR on the PCR reads. The sample holds around 800,000 distinct CDR3 sequences, roughly 16% seen once. Sequenced material: PBMCs, mostly from graft donor cells, taken 360 days after TCRalphabeta/CD19-depleted stem cell transplant. Every receptor here comes from a male patient between 10 and 17 years old who had a stem cell transplant for acute lymphoblastic leukemia, so the T cells may come from the graft donor.

This clonotype was detected a few times. The chain employs TRBV5-1 and TRBJ2-3, with TRBD2 matching 12 bases. Germline CDR1 and CDR2: SGHRS and YFSETQ. V trimming: 4 bases; J trimming: 5 bases; junction bases outside the gene matches: 17. The CDR3 has 19 residues. CDR3 bases: TGCGCCAGCAGCCATCGGACTAGCGGGAACCTCCCTGGGGGAGATACGCAGTATTTT. Protein product: CASSHRTSGNLPGGDTQYF.

This clonotype was seen repeatedly, ten times or more. V and J are TRBV5-1 and TRBJ2-7, with 9 bases lining up with TRBD1. Germline CDR1 SGHRS, CDR2 YFSETQ. The V gene end was trimmed by 3 bases and the J gene end by 6 bases; junction bases not matched to a gene: 10. The CDR3 contains 15 residues. CDR3 in DNA: TGCGCCAGCAGCTCGGGACAGGGCGTGTTTAGCGAGCAGTACTTC. This gives the protein CASSSGQGVFSEQYF.

V is TRBV5-5 and J is TRBJ1-4, with 10 bases fitting TRBD1. Germline loops: CDR1 SGHKS, CDR2 YYEKEE (reference sequence). Trimming removed 4 bases from V and 10 bases from J; junction bases left unmatched: 10. The CDR3 covers 15 residues. CDR3 sequence reads: CASSNWTGGNTKLFF. The CDR3 DNA sequence: TGTGCCAGCAGCAATTGGACAGGGGGAAATACAAAACTGTTTTTT.

The V call is TRBV24-1, the J call TRBJ2-5, with D maybe TRBD1 (5 bases). This CDR3 region has 16 residues. V shed 5 bases and J shed 1 base, with 16 bases lying between them. Germline V gene lookup returns CDR1 KGHDR and CDR2 SFDVKD. CDR3 sequence: CATSGQWGSLQETQYF. The CDR3 DNA follows: TGTGCCACCAGTGGTCAATGGGGCAGCCTCCAAGAGACCCAGTACTTC.

A few counts support this clonotype. The chain recombines TRBV11-2 with TRBJ2-7, with 7 bases identical to TRBD2. CDR1 and CDR2 from the germline V gene are SGHAT and FQNNGV. V was pared by 1 base and J by 7 bases, with 10 bases of the junction left unmatched. CDR3 length: 15 amino acids. For the CDR3, the DNA is TGTGCCAGCAGCTTAGTTGGACCGCCGGGGGGAGAGCAGTACTTC. Translated, it gives CASSLVGPPGGEQYF.

The J gene is TRBJ2-3, the V gene TRBV4-1; possible D gene TRBD2, 6 bases. Germline CDR1 reads MGHRA; CDR2 reads YSYEKL. This CDR3 has 18 amino acids. The V end lost 1 base, the J end lost 6 bases, and 23 bases lay between the germline ends. CDR3 nucleotide sequence: TGCGCCAGCAGCCAAGGGATGCCTTCGGGAGTCTTGTCTGATACGCAGTATTTT. It encodes CASSQGMPSGVLSDTQYF.

This clonotype came up a few times. The V and J genes are TRBV12-3 or TRBV12-4 and TRBJ2-7; 8 bases match TRBD1. Germline trimming cut 6 bases from V and 0 bases from J; bases unmatched to any gene: 4. The CDR3 spans 14 residues. The CDR3 loop is CASSGQGFSYEQYF. Here the CDR3 DNA reads TGTGCCAGCAGCGGACAGGGCTTCTCCTACGAGCAGTACTTC.

The chain combines TRBV2 with TRBJ2-3; D uncertain. V lost 3 bases, J lost 3 bases, and 10 bases lay in between. Germline values: CDR1 SNHLY, CDR2 FYNNEI. This CDR3 is built from 14 residues. CDR3 residues: CASSDDWPTDTQYF. CDR3 in DNA: TGTGCCAGCAGTGATGATTGGCCGACAGATACGCAGTATTTT.

This clonotype turned up a few times. V and J are TRBV6-2 or TRBV6-3 and TRBJ2-6; weak D call: TRBD2 (5 bases). Germline assignment: CDR1 MNHEY and CDR2 SVGEGT. V was cut by 2 bases and J by 2 bases, with 7 bases left in between. This CDR3 is 15 amino acids long. The CDR3 loop reads CASSYRRAGANVLTF. DNA of the CDR3: TGTGCCAGCAGTTACCGGCGGGCTGGGGCCAACGTCCTGACTTTC.

The chain recombines TRBV5-1 with TRBJ2-1, with D maybe TRBD2 (6 bases). There are 16 residues in the CDR3. Per the germline V gene, CDR1 is SGHRS and CDR2 is YFSETQ. Trimming removed 4 bases at V and 2 bases at J, with 16 bases between. The DNA for the CDR3 is TGCGCCAGCAGCCCCTCGGACCCGGGGGCCTACAATGAGCAGTTCTTC. Its translation: CASSPSDPGAYNEQFF.

This clonotype was counted many times. The genes are TRBV29-1 and TRBJ2-3, with 7 positions matching TRBD1. Germline CDR1 is SQVTM and CDR2 is ANQGSEA. The CDR3 has 13 amino acids. The ends lost 0 bases at V and 4 bases at J; junction bases unmatched: 1. CDR3 in DNA: TGCAGCGTTGAAGACCAGGGGGCAGATACGCAGTATTTT. It is translated as CSVEDQGADTQYF.

This clonotype was found many times. The rearrangement uses TRBV5-6 and TRBJ2-2, with D possibly being TRBD1 (5 bases). Trimming cost V 4 bases and J 4 bases, with 14 bases left between them. The length of the CDR3 is 15 residues. Germline V gene lookup returns CDR1 SGHDT and CDR2 YYEEEE. The CDR3 DNA reads as TGTGCCAGCAGCGACTCAGGGTATTCCACCGGGGAGCTGTTTTTT. Its translation: CASSDSGYSTGELFF.

This clonotype appeared many times. The chain links TRBV27 to TRBJ2-1; 12 nucleotides agree with TRBD2. With V trimmed by 7 bases and J by 2 bases, 6 bases remained unmatched. This CDR3 is built from 16 residues. Germline assignment: CDR1 MNHEY and CDR2 SMNVEV (reference sequence). The CDR3 loop reads CASKASGRATYNEQFF. CDR3 in DNA: TGTGCCAGCAAGGCTAGCGGGAGGGCCACCTACAATGAGCAGTTCTTC.

CDR3 in amino acids: CASSLGPYTNEQFF. The CDR3 region has the DNA TGTGCCAGCAGCTTGGGACCCTACACGAATGAGCAGTTCTTC. The V gene is TRBV5-6, the J gene TRBJ2-1, with D uncertain. This CDR3 contains 14 residues. V shed 0 bases and J shed 7 bases, with 11 bases lying between them. Germline CDR1 is SGHDT and CDR2 is YYEEEE.